This T cell receptor (beta chain) was found in a study of patients and donors after allogeneic stem cell transplantation. Germline loops: CDR1 SGHRS, CDR2 YFSETQ. V lost 6 bases to trimming and J lost 5 bases, with 21 bases between them. This CDR3 is 15 amino acids long. TCRdb re-analysed the RT-PCR reads in MiXCR, keeping a single row per CDR3 protein. The data contain roughly 940,000 distinct CDR3 sequences, about a sixth of them singletons. The receptor's source is a human donor who was either an allogeneic HSCT recipient or a stem cell or donor lymphocyte infusion donor (not recorded which). It is not recorded whose cells these are; they may come from a transplant donor. Material: blood, either unsorted or a sorted T cell fraction (not recorded which). The rearrangement links TRBV5-1 to TRBJ2-7; D gene uncertain. The CDR3 nucleotides are TGCGCCAGCACCCTCTCGTTCGCTTCGGGCCACGAGCAGTACTTC. This encodes CASTLSFASGHEQYF.